The 10 T cell receptor beta chains listed next were all sequenced from one sample in a study of cytotoxic CD8 clonotypes in ibrutinib-treated CLL. TCRdb's copy holds only in-frame clones and misses some; the assay was immunoSEQ multiplex PCR. In the table there are hundreds of thousands of clones, under 75% of which are singletons. The sample was PBMCs, taken after 24 months of ibrutinib treatment. These receptors were taken from a human donor with chronic lymphocytic leukemia.

V usage is TRBV25-1 and J usage is TRBJ2-3; 7 nucleotides agree with TRBD1. The junction had 9 bases not matched to a gene; V was cut back by 3 bases and J by 6 bases. Germline loops: CDR1 MGHDK, CDR2 SYGVNS. The CDR3 spans 15 residues. CDR3 sequence reads: CASSDPTGAGDTQYF. CDR3 coding DNA: TGTGCCAGCAGTGACCCAACAGGGGCAGGGGATACGCAGTATTTT.

The CDR3 protein is CASSERGGYYNEQFF. CDR3 bases: TGTGCCAGCAGTGAAAGGGGGGGATACTACAATGAGCAGTTCTTC. The chain uses TRBV6-1 and TRBJ2-1, with TRBD2 as a possible D gene (7 bases). CDR3 length: 15 residues. From germline, CDR1 is MNHNS and CDR2 SASEGT. V was trimmed by 2 bases and J by 3 bases, leaving 11 bases between them.

Remarks on this clone: Other DNA sequences in the sample encode the same CDR3. This chain connects TRBV9 to TRBJ2-3; D gene ambiguous. Germline CDR1 SGDLS, CDR2 YYNGEE. V was clipped by 4 bases and J by 6 bases, with 12 bases between them. This CDR3 comprises 13 residues. CDR3 protein: CASSPPRADTQYF. DNA of the CDR3: TGTGCCAGCAGCCCCCCCCGGGCGGATACGCAGTATTTT.

This chain uses TRBV19 with TRBJ2-5, with D perhaps matching TRBD1 or TRBD2 (7 bases each). Germline V lookup: CDR1 LNHDA, CDR2 SQIVND (reference sequence). The CDR3 consists of 14 residues. Trimming removed 6 bases from V and 4 bases from J, with 15 bases in between. CDR3 sequence reads: CASSPTGRGETQYF. As DNA, the CDR3 is TGTGCCAGTAGCCCGACAGGGAGGGGAGAGACCCAGTACTTC.

This clone appeared a few times. This chain links TRBV27 with TRBJ2-7; 7 bases agree with TRBD2. The V gene end was trimmed by 4 bases and the J gene end by 1 base; junction bases not matched to a gene: 7. Per germline, CDR1 MNHEY and CDR2 SMNVEV (reference sequence). The CDR3 contains 15 residues. CDR3 residues: CASSSTTSRSYEQYF. For the CDR3, the DNA is TGTGCCAGCAGTTCCACGACTAGCAGGTCCTACGAGCAGTACTTC.

This clone was counted between two and nine times. This rearrangement joins TRBV6-5 to TRBJ2-7, with 7 bases aligning to TRBD1. The CDR3 spans 16 residues. Germline values: CDR1 MNHEY, CDR2 SVGAGI. V shed 0 bases and J 0 bases; nucleotides not matched to a gene: 5. Written as DNA, the CDR3 is TGTGCCAGCAGTTACTCGAGGGACAGCCCCTCCTACGAGCAGTACTTC. Translating it yields CASSYSRDSPSYEQYF.

Regarding this clone: This may be a read error: a much more frequent sequence differs by one nucleotide. This sequence joins TRBV28 and TRBJ1-5; D is uncertain. Per the germline V gene, CDR1 is MDHEN and CDR2 is SYDVKM. V was clipped by 4 bases and J by 0 bases, with 1 base between them. The CDR3 extends over 12 amino acids. In DNA, the CDR3 is TGTGCCAGCAGTTATAGCAATCAGCCCCAGCATTTT. The encoded protein is CASSYSNQPQHF.

The rearrangement joins TRBV29-1 to TRBJ2-5; TRBD2 aligns across 12 bases. V trimming: 0 bases; J trimming: 12 bases; junction bases outside the gene matches: 11. This CDR3 contains 15 residues. CDR1 is SQVTM, CDR2 ANQGSEA, per germline. The CDR3 spells CSVEEGGASGRAEYF. The CDR3 coding sequence is TGCAGCGTTGAAGAAGGAGGCGCTAGCGGGAGGGCCGAGTACTTC.

The V call is TRBV29-1, the J call TRBJ2-1; the D is unclear. The germline CDR1 and CDR2 sequences are SQVTM and ANQGSEA. This CDR3 has 10 residues. The V gene lost 6 bases and the J gene lost 12 bases, with 12 bases spanning the gap. The CDR3 bases are TGCAGCGTGGTGGAGTACGGGCAGTTCTTC. Translated, it gives CSVVEYGQFF.

This clone was seen only a few times. This chain links TRBV11-2 with TRBJ1-1; 7 bases fit TRBD1. Trimming cost V 3 bases and J 2 bases; bases outside gene matches: 3. Germline CDR1 SGHAT, CDR2 FQNNGV. The CDR3 runs to 14 residues. CDR3 amino acids: CASSLGQLNTEAFF. The CDR3 nucleotides read TGTGCCAGCAGCTTGGGACAGCTCAACACTGAAGCTTTCTTT.